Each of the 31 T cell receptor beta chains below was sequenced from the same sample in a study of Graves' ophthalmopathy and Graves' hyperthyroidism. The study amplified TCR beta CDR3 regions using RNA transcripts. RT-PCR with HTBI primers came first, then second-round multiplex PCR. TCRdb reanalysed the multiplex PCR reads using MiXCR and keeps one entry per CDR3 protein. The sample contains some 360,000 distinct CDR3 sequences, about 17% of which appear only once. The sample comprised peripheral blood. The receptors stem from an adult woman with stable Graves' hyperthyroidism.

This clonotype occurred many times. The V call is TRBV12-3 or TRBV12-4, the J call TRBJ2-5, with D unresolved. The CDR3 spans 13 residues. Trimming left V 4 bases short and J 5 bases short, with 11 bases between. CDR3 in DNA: TGTGCCAGCAGTTCCCCCATTCGGGAGACCCAGTACTTC. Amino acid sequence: CASSSPIRETQYF.

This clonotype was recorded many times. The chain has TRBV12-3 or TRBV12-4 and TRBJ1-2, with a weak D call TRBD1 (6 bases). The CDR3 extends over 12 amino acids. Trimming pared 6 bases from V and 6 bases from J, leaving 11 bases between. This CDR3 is CASSKDRHGYTF. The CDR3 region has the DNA TGTGCCAGCAGCAAAGACAGGCATGGCTACACCTTC.

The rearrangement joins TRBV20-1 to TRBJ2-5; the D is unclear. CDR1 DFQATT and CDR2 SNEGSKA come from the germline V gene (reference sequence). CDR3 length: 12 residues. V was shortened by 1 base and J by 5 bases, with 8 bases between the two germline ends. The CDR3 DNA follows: TGCAGTGCTAGAGTTAGTGGTGAGACCCAGTACTTC. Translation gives CSARVSGETQYF.

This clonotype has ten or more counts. The CDR3 region has the DNA TGCAGTGCTAGAAGCACTAGCGGGAGGGCTAGCACAGATACGCAGTATTTT. It encodes CSARSTSGRASTDTQYF. The J gene is TRBJ2-3, the V gene TRBV20-1; TRBD2 agrees at 13 bases. Germline assignment: CDR1 DFQATT and CDR2 SNEGSKA (reference sequence). The CDR3 runs 17 residues. V dropped 2 bases and J dropped 0; count of bases not matched to a gene: 5.

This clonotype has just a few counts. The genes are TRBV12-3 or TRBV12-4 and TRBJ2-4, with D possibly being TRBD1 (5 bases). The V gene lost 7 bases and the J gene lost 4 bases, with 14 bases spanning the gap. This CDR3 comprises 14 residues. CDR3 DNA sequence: TGTGCCAGCAACCAGGGCGGTGGGAAAAACATTCAGTACTTC. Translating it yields CASNQGGGKNIQYF.

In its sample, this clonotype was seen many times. DNA for the CDR3: TGTGCCAGCAGTGACAGGGGGCTCGCTGAAGCTTTCTTT. Amino acid sequence: CASSDRGLAEAFF. The rearrangement joins TRBV12-3 or TRBV12-4 to TRBJ1-1; TRBD1 aligns across 10 bases. V dropped 5 bases and J dropped 6; count of bases not matched to a gene: 3. The CDR3 is 13 residues long.

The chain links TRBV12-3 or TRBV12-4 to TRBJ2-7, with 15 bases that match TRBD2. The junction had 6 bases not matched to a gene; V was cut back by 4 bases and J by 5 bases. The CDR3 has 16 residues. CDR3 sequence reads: CASSWTSGRAGDEQYF. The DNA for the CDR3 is TGTGCCAGCAGTTGGACTAGCGGGAGGGCCGGCGACGAGCAGTACTTC.

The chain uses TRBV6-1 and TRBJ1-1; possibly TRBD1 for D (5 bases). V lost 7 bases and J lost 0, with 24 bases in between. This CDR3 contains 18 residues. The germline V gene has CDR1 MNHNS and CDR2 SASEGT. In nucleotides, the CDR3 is TGTGCCAGCACAGAAGGGGTAGTGGTGGGGCGATTGAACACTGAAGCTTTCTTT. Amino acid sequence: CASTEGVVVGRLNTEAFF.

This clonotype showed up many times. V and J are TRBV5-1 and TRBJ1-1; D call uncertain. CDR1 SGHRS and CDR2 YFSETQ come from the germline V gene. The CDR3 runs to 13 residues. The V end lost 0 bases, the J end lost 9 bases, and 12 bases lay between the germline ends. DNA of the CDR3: TGCGCCAGCAGCTTGGTGGGGTTCTCGCAAGCTTTCTTT. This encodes CASSLVGFSQAFF.

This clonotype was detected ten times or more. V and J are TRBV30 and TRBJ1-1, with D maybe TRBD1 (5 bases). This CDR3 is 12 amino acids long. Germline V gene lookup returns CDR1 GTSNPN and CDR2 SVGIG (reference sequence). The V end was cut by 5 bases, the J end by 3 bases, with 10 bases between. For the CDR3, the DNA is TGTGCCTGGTCCCGGGGGGACACTGAAGCTTTCTTT. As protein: CAWSRGDTEAFF.

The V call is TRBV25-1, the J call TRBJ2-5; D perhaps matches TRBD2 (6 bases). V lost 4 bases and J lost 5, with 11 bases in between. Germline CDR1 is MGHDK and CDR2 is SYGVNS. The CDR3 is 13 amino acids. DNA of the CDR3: TGTGCCAGCAGTGCGGTAGGGAGGGAGACCCAGTACTTC. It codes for CASSAVGRETQYF.

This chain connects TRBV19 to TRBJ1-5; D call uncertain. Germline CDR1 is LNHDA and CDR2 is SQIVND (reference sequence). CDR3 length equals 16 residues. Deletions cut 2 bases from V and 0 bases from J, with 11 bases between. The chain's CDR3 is CASSIRFGVSNQPQHF. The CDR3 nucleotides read TGTGCCAGTAGTATACGTTTTGGGGTTAGCAATCAGCCCCAGCATTTT.

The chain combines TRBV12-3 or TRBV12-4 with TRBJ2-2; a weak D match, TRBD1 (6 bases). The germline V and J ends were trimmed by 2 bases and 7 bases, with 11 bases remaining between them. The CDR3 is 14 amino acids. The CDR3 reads CASSLRQGLGELFF. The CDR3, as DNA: TGTGCCAGCAGTTTACGGCAGGGGCTCGGGGAGCTGTTTTTT.

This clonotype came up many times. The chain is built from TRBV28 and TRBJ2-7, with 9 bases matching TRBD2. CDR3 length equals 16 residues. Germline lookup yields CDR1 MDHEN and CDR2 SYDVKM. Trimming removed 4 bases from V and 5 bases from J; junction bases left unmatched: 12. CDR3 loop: CASSSPLSGSWNEQYF. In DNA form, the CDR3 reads TGTGCCAGCAGTTCGCCCCTTAGCGGGAGCTGGAACGAGCAGTACTTC.

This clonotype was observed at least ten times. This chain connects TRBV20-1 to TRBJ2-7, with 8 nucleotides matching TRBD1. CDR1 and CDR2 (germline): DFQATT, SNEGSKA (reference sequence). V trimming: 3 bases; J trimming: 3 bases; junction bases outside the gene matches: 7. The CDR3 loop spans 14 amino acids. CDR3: CSARKSGGFYEQYF. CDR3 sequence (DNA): TGCAGTGCTAGGAAGTCAGGGGGCTTCTACGAGCAGTACTTC.

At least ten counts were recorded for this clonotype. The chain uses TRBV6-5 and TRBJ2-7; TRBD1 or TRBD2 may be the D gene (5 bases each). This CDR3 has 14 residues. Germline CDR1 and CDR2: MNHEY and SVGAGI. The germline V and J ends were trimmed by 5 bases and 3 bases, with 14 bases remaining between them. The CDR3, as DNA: TGTGCCAGCAGTCCGGCCGGGACCAACTACGAGCAGTACTTC. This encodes CASSPAGTNYEQYF.

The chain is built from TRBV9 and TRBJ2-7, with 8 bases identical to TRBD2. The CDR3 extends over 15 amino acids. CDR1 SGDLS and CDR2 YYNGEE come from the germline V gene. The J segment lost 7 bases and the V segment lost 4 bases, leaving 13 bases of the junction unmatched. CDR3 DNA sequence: TGTGCCAGCAGCTCGGGGGGGAGCCCAGGGGTGGAGCAGTACTTC. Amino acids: CASSSGGSPGVEQYF.

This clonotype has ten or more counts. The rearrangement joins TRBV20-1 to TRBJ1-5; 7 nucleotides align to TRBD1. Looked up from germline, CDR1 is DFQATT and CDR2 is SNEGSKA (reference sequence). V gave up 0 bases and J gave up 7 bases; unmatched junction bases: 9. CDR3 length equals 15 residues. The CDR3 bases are TGCAGTGCTAGAGATCCAGGGGGGAGCAGCCAGCCCCAGCATTTT. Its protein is CSARDPGGSSQPQHF.

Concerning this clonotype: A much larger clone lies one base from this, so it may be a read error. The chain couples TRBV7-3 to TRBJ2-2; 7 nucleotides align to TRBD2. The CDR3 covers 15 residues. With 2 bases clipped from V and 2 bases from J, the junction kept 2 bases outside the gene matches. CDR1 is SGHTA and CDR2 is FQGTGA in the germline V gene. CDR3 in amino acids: CASSLGTTNTGELFF. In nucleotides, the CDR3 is TGTGCCAGCAGCTTAGGGACTACCAACACCGGGGAGCTGTTTTTT.

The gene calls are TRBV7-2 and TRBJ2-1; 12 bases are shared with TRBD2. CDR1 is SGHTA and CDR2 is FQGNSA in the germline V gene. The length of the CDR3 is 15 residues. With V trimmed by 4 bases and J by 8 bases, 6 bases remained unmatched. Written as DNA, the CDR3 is TGTGCCAGCAGCTCGGGACTAGCGGGTGCCTATGAGCAGTTCTTC. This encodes CASSSGLAGAYEQFF.

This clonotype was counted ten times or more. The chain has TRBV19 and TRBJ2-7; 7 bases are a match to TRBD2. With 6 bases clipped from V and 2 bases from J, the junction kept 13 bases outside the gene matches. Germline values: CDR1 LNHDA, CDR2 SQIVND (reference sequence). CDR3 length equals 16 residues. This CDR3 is CASSEISSGGAYEQYF. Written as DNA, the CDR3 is TGTGCCAGTAGCGAAATATCTAGCGGAGGGGCCTACGAGCAGTACTTC.

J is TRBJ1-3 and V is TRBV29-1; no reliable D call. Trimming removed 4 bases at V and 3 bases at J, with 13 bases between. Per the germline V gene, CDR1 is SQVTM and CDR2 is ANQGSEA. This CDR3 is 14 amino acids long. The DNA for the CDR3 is TGCAGCGTTGGTACTGAGGGCTATGGAAACACCATATATTTT. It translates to CSVGTEGYGNTIYF.

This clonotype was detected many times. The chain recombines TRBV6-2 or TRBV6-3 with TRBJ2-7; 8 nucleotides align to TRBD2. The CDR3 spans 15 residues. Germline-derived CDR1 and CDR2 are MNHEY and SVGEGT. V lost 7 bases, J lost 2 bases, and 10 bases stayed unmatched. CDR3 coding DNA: TGTGCCAGCAAAAAACTAGCGGAGGTACCCTACGAGCAGTACTTC. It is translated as CASKKLAEVPYEQYF.

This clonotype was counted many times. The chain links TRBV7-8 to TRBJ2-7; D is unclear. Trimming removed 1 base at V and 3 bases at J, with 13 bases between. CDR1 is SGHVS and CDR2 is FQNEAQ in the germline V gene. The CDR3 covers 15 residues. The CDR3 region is CASSLGSATLYEQYF. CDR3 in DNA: TGTGCCAGCAGCTTAGGTTCGGCGACCCTCTACGAGCAGTACTTC.

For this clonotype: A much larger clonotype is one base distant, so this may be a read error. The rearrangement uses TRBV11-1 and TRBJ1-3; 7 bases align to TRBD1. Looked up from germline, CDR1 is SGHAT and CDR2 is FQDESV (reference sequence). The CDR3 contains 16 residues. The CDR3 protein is CASSSFRDSSGNTICF. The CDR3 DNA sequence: TGTGCCAGCAGCTCTTTCCGGGACAGCTCTGGAAACACCATATGTTTT.

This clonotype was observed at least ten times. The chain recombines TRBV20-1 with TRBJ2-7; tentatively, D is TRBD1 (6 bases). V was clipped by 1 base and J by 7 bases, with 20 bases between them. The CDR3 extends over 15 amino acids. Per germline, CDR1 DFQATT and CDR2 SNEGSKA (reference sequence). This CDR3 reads CSARGAGGTGWEQYF. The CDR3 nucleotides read TGCAGTGCTAGAGGGGCTGGGGGAACAGGGTGGGAGCAGTACTTC.

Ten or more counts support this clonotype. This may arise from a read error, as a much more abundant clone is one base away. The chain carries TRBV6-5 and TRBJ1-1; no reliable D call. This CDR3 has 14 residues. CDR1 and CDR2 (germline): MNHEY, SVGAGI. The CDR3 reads CASSHRDGNTEASF. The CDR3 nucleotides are TGTGCCAGCAGTCACCGAGACGGGAACACTGAAGCTTCCTTT.

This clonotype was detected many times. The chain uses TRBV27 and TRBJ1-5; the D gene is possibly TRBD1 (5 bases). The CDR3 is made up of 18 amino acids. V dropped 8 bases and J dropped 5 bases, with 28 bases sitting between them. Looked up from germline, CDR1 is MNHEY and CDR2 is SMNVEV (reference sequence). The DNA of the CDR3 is TGTGCCAGCTCGCAGTTTGGTCGGGGGGGGACGGACGATCAGCCCCAGCATTTT. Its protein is CASSQFGRGGTDDQPQHF.

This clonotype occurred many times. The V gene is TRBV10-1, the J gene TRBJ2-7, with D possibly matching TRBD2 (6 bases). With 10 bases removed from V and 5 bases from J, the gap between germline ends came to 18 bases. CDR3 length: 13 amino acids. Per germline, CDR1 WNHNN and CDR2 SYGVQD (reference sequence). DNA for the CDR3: TGCGCCACAACCACGGGAGCAGGAAACGAGCAGTACTTC. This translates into CATTTGAGNEQYF.

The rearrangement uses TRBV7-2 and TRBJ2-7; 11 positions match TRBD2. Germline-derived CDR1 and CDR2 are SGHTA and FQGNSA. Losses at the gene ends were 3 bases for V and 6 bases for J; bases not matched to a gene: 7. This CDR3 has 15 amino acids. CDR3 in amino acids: CASSLVAGGRTEQYF. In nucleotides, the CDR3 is TGTGCCAGCAGCTTGGTAGCGGGAGGGCGGACCGAGCAGTACTTC.

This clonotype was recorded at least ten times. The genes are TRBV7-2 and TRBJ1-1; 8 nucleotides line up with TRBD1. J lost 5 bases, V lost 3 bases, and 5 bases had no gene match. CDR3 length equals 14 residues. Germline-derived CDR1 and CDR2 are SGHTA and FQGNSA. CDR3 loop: CASSFQGAWTEAFF. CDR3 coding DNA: TGTGCCAGCAGCTTTCAGGGGGCATGGACTGAAGCTTTCTTT.